These 27 T cell receptor beta chains were sequenced from one sample in a study of blood T cell repertoires in COVID-19. Clones were read by immunoSEQ multiplex PCR, and TCRdb kept only the in-frame ones, dropping some. Of about 110,000 clones in the sample, around four fifths were seen once. The sample consisted of peripheral blood. The receptors here all came from a woman aged 65 to 85 with acute or convalescent COVID-19.

This clone has only a few counts. The CDR3 DNA is TGTGCCAGCAGTTCTGGACTAGCGGGAATCAATGAGCAGTTCTTC. It encodes CASSSGLAGINEQFF. The J gene is TRBJ2-1, the V gene TRBV28; TRBD2 aligns across 12 bases. In germline, CDR1 is MDHEN, CDR2 SYDVKM. Losses at the gene ends were 4 bases for V and 6 bases for J; bases not matched to a gene: 4. This CDR3 region has 15 residues.

The V and J genes are TRBV6-5 and TRBJ1-1; D remains ambiguous. The germline V and J ends were trimmed by 6 bases and 1 base, with 9 bases remaining between them. The CDR3 is 13 residues long. The germline V gene has CDR1 MNHEY and CDR2 SVGAGI. Written as DNA, the CDR3 is TGTGCCAGCAGATCCAACGGGAACACTGAAGCTTTCTTT. This gives the protein CASRSNGNTEAFF.

This clone has a single count. The chain combines TRBV19 with TRBJ2-2; D gene uncertain. Germline V gene lookup returns CDR1 LNHDA and CDR2 SQIVND (reference sequence). This CDR3 is built from 13 residues. The V gene lost 1 base and the J gene lost 6 bases, with 6 bases spanning the gap. The CDR3, as DNA: TGTGCCAGTAGTATAGTCCTATCCGGGGAGCTGTTTTTT. Translating gives CASSIVLSGELFF.

The gene calls are TRBV5-5 and TRBJ2-7; perhaps TRBD2 as D (5 bases). This CDR3 region has 14 residues. Trimming stripped 5 bases from V and 6 bases from J, with 18 bases between. Looked up from germline, CDR1 is SGHKS and CDR2 is YYEKEE (reference sequence). CDR3 in amino acids: CASSSGVGPSEQYF. Written as DNA, the CDR3 is TGTGCCAGCAGTTCCGGGGTTGGTCCCTCCGAGCAGTACTTC.

This sequence joins TRBV3-1 (or the pseudogene TRBV3-2) and TRBJ1-5; D is unclear. The germline V and J ends were trimmed by 5 bases and 5 bases, with 10 bases remaining between them. The CDR3 contains 13 residues. In germline, CDR1 is LGHDT, CDR2 YNNKEL (reference sequence). CDR3 region: CASSLSPDQPQHF. The CDR3 bases are TGTGCCAGCAGCTTGTCCCCCGATCAGCCCCAGCATTTT.

The V gene is TRBV10-1, the J gene TRBJ1-1; 9 bases align to TRBD1. The CDR3 covers 13 residues. Germline CDR1 and CDR2: WNHNN and SYGVQD (reference sequence). Germline trimming cut 6 bases from V and 5 bases from J; bases unmatched to any gene: 4. CDR3 sequence (DNA): TGCGCCAGCAGGGCGGGACAGGGTACTGAAGCTTTCTTT. It yields the protein CASRAGQGTEAFF.

The chain employs TRBV6-5 and TRBJ1-1, with a weak D call TRBD1 (6 bases). Germline CDR1 is MNHEY and CDR2 is SVGAGI. Between the trimmed V and J ends, which lost 7 bases and 0 bases, there was a span of 15 bases. The CDR3 has 15 amino acids. The CDR3 DNA sequence: TGTGCCAGCACTCGACCGGGGGGCCTGAACACTGAAGCTTTCTTT. The encoded protein is CASTRPGGLNTEAFF.

This rearrangement joins TRBV7-3 to TRBJ1-1; D may be TRBD1 (6 bases). CDR1 SGHTA and CDR2 FQGTGA come from the germline V gene. The CDR3 runs 17 residues. V was clipped by 0 bases and J by 4 bases, with 18 bases between them. CDR3 residues: CASSLTPSTGSGTEAFF. DNA for the CDR3: TGTGCCAGCAGCTTAACTCCATCAACAGGGAGCGGCACTGAAGCTTTCTTT.

J is TRBJ2-1 and V is TRBV19; D might be TRBD1 (6 bases). The CDR3 spans 14 residues. Trimming pared 3 bases from V and 6 bases from J, leaving 12 bases between. Germline values: CDR1 LNHDA, CDR2 SQIVND (reference sequence). The CDR3 bases are TGTGCCAGTAGTATCCAAGGGGGAAGCAATGAGCAGTTCTTC. Translating it yields CASSIQGGSNEQFF.

The chain uses TRBV5-8 and TRBJ2-2, with no clear D. CDR1 and CDR2 (germline): SGHTS, YDEGEE. The ends were cut back, 3 bases at V and 3 bases at J, with 12 bases in the middle. The CDR3 spans 15 residues. The CDR3 here is CASSSLRRYTGELFF. In DNA, the CDR3 is TGTGCCAGCAGCTCCCTGAGGCGGTACACCGGGGAGCTGTTTTTT.

The chain recombines TRBV5-6 with TRBJ2-3; D might be TRBD2 (5 bases). Trimming cost V 4 bases and J 6 bases, with 12 bases left between them. CDR1 is SGHDT and CDR2 is YYEEEE in the germline V gene. The CDR3 covers 13 residues. CDR3 nucleotide sequence: TGTGCCAGCAGCCCCAGAGGGCCCGATACGCAGTATTTT. Protein: CASSPRGPDTQYF.

CDR3 in DNA: TGTGCCAGCAGTTACGGTAATAGCGAGGATGAGCAGTTCTTC. Translation: CASSYGNSEDEQFF. The chain combines TRBV6-6 with TRBJ2-1; possibly TRBD2 for D (5 bases). This CDR3 spans 14 amino acids. Germline V CDR1 and CDR2: MNHNY, SVGAGI (reference sequence). Trimming shortened V by 2 bases and J by 8 bases, and 13 bases separated the two germline ends.

The chain combines TRBV25-1 with TRBJ1-5; D uncertain. CDR3 size: 11 residues. Germline V gives CDR1 MGHDK, CDR2 SYGVNS. V was clipped by 2 bases and J by 11 bases, with 7 bases between them. The CDR3, as DNA: TGTGCCAGCAGTGAAGGGCTAACCCAGCATTTT. Its translation is CASSEGLTQHF.

The V and J genes are TRBV30 and TRBJ1-1; D uncertain. The CDR3 is 13 amino acids. V gave up 0 bases and J gave up 5 bases, with 10 bases separating them. Germline CDR1 and CDR2: GTSNPN and SVGIG (reference sequence). The CDR3 DNA reads TGTGCCTGGAGTGTTTCACAGTGGACTGAAGCTTTCTTT. It specifies CAWSVSQWTEAFF. The full variable domain, with the rest looked up from reference TRBV30 and TRBJ1-1, is SQTIHQWPATLVQPVGSPLSLECTVEGTSNPNLYWYRQAAGRGLQLLFYSVGIGQISSEVPQNLSASRPQDRQFILSSKKLLLSDSGFYLCAWSVSQWTEAFFGQGTRLTVV.

The chain couples TRBV6-6 to TRBJ2-2, with 7 bases fitting TRBD2. The V gene's germline CDR1 is MNHNY and CDR2 SVGAGI (reference sequence). This CDR3 is 15 amino acids long. V trimming: 3 bases; J trimming: 4 bases; junction bases outside the gene matches: 5. This CDR3 is CASSYPSGPTGELFF. CDR3 in DNA: TGTGCCAGCAGTTATCCTAGCGGACCCACCGGGGAGCTGTTTTTT.

A single count supports this clone. The chain combines TRBV28 with TRBJ1-1; TRBD1 might be the D (5 bases). Trimming cost V 5 bases and J 6 bases, with 7 bases left between them. Germline assignment: CDR1 MDHEN and CDR2 SYDVKM. The CDR3 covers 11 residues. CDR3 region: CASSTTAEAFF. In DNA, the CDR3 is TGTGCCAGCAGTACGACAGCTGAAGCTTTCTTT.

The gene calls are TRBV19 and TRBJ2-1, with D possibly being TRBD1 (6 bases). Trimming removed 3 bases at V and 5 bases at J, with 8 bases between. The CDR3 runs 13 residues. Looked up from germline, CDR1 is LNHDA and CDR2 is SQIVND (reference sequence). The CDR3 coding sequence is TGTGCCAGTAGTATGGGACATAACAATGAGCAGTTCTTC. Translated: CASSMGHNNEQFF.

The V call is TRBV7-3, the J call TRBJ2-1, with TRBD2 matching 10 bases. J lost 8 bases, V lost 0 bases, and 16 bases had no gene match. This CDR3 is built from 19 residues. Germline CDR1 SGHTA, CDR2 FQGTGA. CDR3 DNA sequence: TGTGCCAGCAGCTTAACGAAAAGGGAGCGGGAGGGCCAGAGAGATGAGCAGTTCTTC. Encoded protein: CASSLTKREREGQRDEQFF. The variable domain in full, with the rest retrieved from reference TRBV7-3 and TRBJ2-1, is GAGVSQTPSNKVTEKGKYVELRCDPISGHTALYWYRQSLGQGPEFLIYFQGTGAADDSGLPNDRFFAVRPEGSVSTLKIQRTERGDSAVYLCASSLTKREREGQRDEQFFGPGTRLTVL.

The V and J genes are TRBV5-1 and TRBJ2-1, with D possibly matching TRBD1 (5 bases). Germline V gene data show CDR1 as SGHRS and CDR2 as YFSETQ. V lost 0 bases and J 1 base, leaving 8 bases between the germline ends. The CDR3 contains 15 residues. In DNA form, the CDR3 reads TGCGCCAGCAGCTTGGCCACAGGATCCTACAATGAGCAGTTCTTC. Its protein product is CASSLATGSYNEQFF.

The chain uses TRBV28 and TRBJ2-3, with 9 bases matching TRBD1. Trimming removed 5 bases from V and 4 bases from J; junction bases left unmatched: 10. There are 16 residues in the CDR3. The germline CDR1 and CDR2 sequences are MDHEN and SYDVKM. CDR3 region: CASSLTGGIGADTQYF. CDR3 nucleotide sequence: TGTGCCAGCAGTCTCACAGGGGGCATTGGAGCAGATACGCAGTATTTT.

V usage is TRBV19 and J usage is TRBJ1-2, with 9 bases that match TRBD1. This CDR3 spans 15 amino acids. Germline-derived CDR1 and CDR2 are LNHDA and SQIVND (reference sequence). The V segment lost 6 bases and the J segment 1 base; nucleotides outside the gene matches: 6. CDR3 coding DNA: TGTGCCAGTAGGGAACAGGGGGCCTATAACTATGGCTACACCTTC. Amino acids: CASREQGAYNYGYTF.

The sample holds one count of this clone. V gene TRBV2 combines with J gene TRBJ2-3; D gene uncertain. The germline CDR1 and CDR2 sequences are SNHLY and FYNNEI. V was trimmed by 4 bases and J by 6 bases, leaving 8 bases between them. The CDR3 extends over 12 amino acids. CDR3 loop: CASSAELDTQYF. The CDR3 DNA reads as TGTGCCAGCAGTGCGGAGTTGGATACGCAGTATTTT.

The chain recombines TRBV5-6 with TRBJ2-5, with D perhaps TRBD2 (5 bases). Between the trimmed V and J ends, which lost 3 bases and 5 bases, there was a span of 11 bases. There are 13 residues in the CDR3. From germline, CDR1 is SGHDT and CDR2 YYEEEE. The CDR3: CASSYTGYETQYF. DNA for the CDR3: TGTGCCAGCAGCTACACGGGATACGAGACCCAGTACTTC.

The V and J genes are TRBV9 and TRBJ2-2, with a weak D call TRBD1 (5 bases). V shed 4 bases and J shed 6 bases, with 10 bases lying between them. The CDR3 loop spans 13 amino acids. The germline gives CDR1 SGDLS, CDR2 YYNGEE. The CDR3 loop reads CASSTLTAGELFF. DNA for the CDR3: TGTGCCAGCAGCACCTTGACAGCCGGGGAGCTGTTTTTT.

This clone turned up a few times. This chain connects TRBV3-1 (or the pseudogene TRBV3-2) to TRBJ1-4; D gene ambiguous. The V end was cut by 0 bases, the J end by 13 bases, with 9 bases between. Looked up from germline, CDR1 is LGHDT and CDR2 is YNNKEL (reference sequence). There are 12 residues in the CDR3. Here the CDR3 reads CASSQDARRLFF. DNA of the CDR3: TGTGCCAGCAGCCAAGATGCCAGGCGACTGTTTTTT.

This chain connects TRBV19 to TRBJ2-3; 7 bases agree with TRBD2. This CDR3 region has 13 residues. V was pared by 3 bases and J by 7 bases, with 4 bases of the junction left unmatched. Germline assignment: CDR1 LNHDA and CDR2 SQIVND (reference sequence). DNA for the CDR3: TGTGCCAGTAGTATTACGGGGGGAAATACGCAGTATTTT. This codes for CASSITGGNTQYF.

The chain combines TRBV19 with TRBJ2-1, with 16 positions matching TRBD2. The V and J ends lost 5 bases and 7 bases, in that order; junction bases with no gene match: 8. Germline V gene data show CDR1 as LNHDA and CDR2 as SQIVND (reference sequence). The CDR3 runs to 17 residues. The CDR3 nucleotides are TGTGCCAGTAGTGGGACTAGCGGGAGGGCCGGTTTTAATGAGCAGTTCTTC. Translation gives CASSGTSGRAGFNEQFF.